These 16 T cell receptor beta chains originate from one sample sequenced in a study of T cell responses to AZD1222 COVID-19 vaccine. The assay was immunoSEQ multiplex PCR, and TCRdb's table has in-frame clones only and misses some. Of around 180,000 clones in the sample, about 91% were seen once. This sample comprised peripheral blood, obtained on day 0 of AZD1222 vaccination. Receptor source: an adult in good health.

This chain joins TRBV2 and TRBJ1-2; D not certain. Germline V CDR1 and CDR2: SNHLY, FYNNEI. The germline V and J ends were trimmed by 4 bases and 2 bases, with 8 bases remaining between them. The CDR3 runs to 13 residues. CDR3 loop: CASSGRVNYGYTF. CDR3 DNA sequence: TGTGCCAGCAGTGGACGGGTAAACTATGGCTACACCTTC.

The CDR3 coding sequence is TGTGCCTGGAGTGTGGGACTAGCGGACGGAGAGACCCAGTACTTC. Translated, it gives CAWSVGLADGETQYF. This rearrangement joins TRBV30 to TRBJ2-5, with 11 nucleotides matching TRBD2. J gave up 4 bases and V 0 bases, and 4 bases lay outside the gene matches. The CDR3 contains 15 residues. The germline gives CDR1 GTSNPN, CDR2 SVGIG (reference sequence).

The CDR3 nucleotides are TGTGCCAGCACCAGGGGAATCATGAACACTGAAGCTTTCTTT. Its protein is CASTRGIMNTEAFF. The chain carries TRBV9 and TRBJ1-1, with TRBD1 as a possible D gene (6 bases). This CDR3 is 14 amino acids long. V lost 6 bases and J lost 0, with 12 bases in between. Germline-derived CDR1 and CDR2 are SGDLS and YYNGEE. The full variable domain, completed using reference TRBV9 and TRBJ1-1, is DSGVTQTPKHLITATGQRVTLRCSPRSGDLSVYWYQQSLDQGLQFLIQYYNGEERAKGNILERFSAQQFPDLHSELNLSSLELGDSALYFCASTRGIMNTEAFFGQGTRLTVV.

The chain couples TRBV4-3 to TRBJ2-7, with 9 bases matching TRBD1. Germline lookup yields CDR1 LGHNA and CDR2 YSLEER. The CDR3 sequence is 15 residues long. V lost 1 base, J lost 3 bases, and 4 bases stayed unmatched. The CDR3 DNA sequence: TGCGCCAGCAGCCAAGTGGGACAGGGTCGCTACGAGCAGTACTTC. Residues: CASSQVGQGRYEQYF.

This clone was seen a few times. The chain links TRBV2 to TRBJ1-1; D ambiguous. With 4 bases removed from V and 1 base from J, the gap between germline ends came to 7 bases. Per germline, CDR1 SNHLY and CDR2 FYNNEI. The CDR3 is 13 amino acids. The chain's CDR3 is CASSAEENTEAFF. CDR3 nucleotides: TGTGCCAGCAGTGCGGAGGAGAACACTGAAGCTTTCTTT.

This clone has a single count. V usage is TRBV19 and J usage is TRBJ1-1; D might be TRBD1 (5 bases). This CDR3 has 14 residues. Germline loops: CDR1 LNHDA, CDR2 SQIVND (reference sequence). The V end was cut by 3 bases, the J end by 0 bases, with 8 bases between. The DNA of the CDR3 is TGTGCCAGTAGTATGCAGGGACTGAACACTGAAGCTTTCTTT. Its translation is CASSMQGLNTEAFF.

The chain links TRBV6-1 to TRBJ2-1, with 8 bases matching TRBD2. Losses at the gene ends were 2 bases for V and 6 bases for J; bases not matched to a gene: 12. Germline V gives CDR1 MNHNS, CDR2 SASEGT. The CDR3 is made up of 17 amino acids. Written as DNA, the CDR3 is TGTGCCAGCAGTGAATACTTACTAGCGGATCCATTCAATGAGCAGTTCTTC. This translates into CASSEYLLADPFNEQFF.

CDR3 coding DNA: TGTGCCAGCAGAAACGACAGGGACCACTATGGCTACACCTTC. It specifies CASRNDRDHYGYTF. The chain joins TRBV6-5 to TRBJ1-2; 7 positions agree with TRBD1. CDR1 and CDR2 from the germline V gene are MNHEY and SVGAGI. The V segment lost 6 bases and the J segment 3 bases; nucleotides outside the gene matches: 7. The CDR3 runs 14 residues.

The chain carries TRBV4-2 and TRBJ2-3, with 7 positions matching TRBD1. This CDR3 is built from 15 residues. CDR1 is LGHNA, CDR2 YNFKEQ, per germline. J lost 0 bases, V lost 4 bases, and 4 bases had no gene match. This CDR3 reads CASSPTGSSTDTQYF. The CDR3 coding sequence is TGTGCCAGCAGCCCGACAGGGTCTAGCACAGATACGCAGTATTTT.

The V and J genes are TRBV3-1 (or the pseudogene TRBV3-2) and TRBJ2-1, with TRBD2 identical over 10 bases. The V and J ends lost 6 bases and 7 bases, in that order; junction bases with no gene match: 6. The germline CDR1 and CDR2 sequences are LGHDT and YNNKEL (reference sequence). CDR3 length: 14 residues. The CDR3 spells CASRKSGGANEQFF. The CDR3 DNA reads TGTGCCAGCAGGAAAAGCGGGGGGGCGAATGAGCAGTTCTTC.

The genes are TRBV13 and TRBJ1-2, with 9 positions matching TRBD1. V lost 5 bases to trimming and J lost 8 bases; unmatched junction nucleotides: 6. In germline, CDR1 is PRHDT, CDR2 FYEKMQ (reference sequence). The CDR3 is 13 residues long. CDR3 in amino acids: CASSRTGGRGYTF. CDR3 in DNA: TGTGCCAGCAGCCGCACAGGGGGCAGAGGCTACACCTTC.

This chain connects TRBV28 to TRBJ2-1; D is perhaps TRBD2 (6 bases). The germline V gene has CDR1 MDHEN and CDR2 SYDVKM. The CDR3 has 11 amino acids. The V and J ends lost 5 bases and 7 bases respectively, with 6 bases between them. CDR3 nucleotides: TGTGCCAGCAGTGGAGGGAATGAGCAGTTCTTC. Translated, it gives CASSGGNEQFF.

J is TRBJ2-3 and V is TRBV9; D is undetermined. Germline V gene sequence: CDR1 SGDLS, CDR2 YYNGEE. The CDR3 is 13 amino acids. Trimming took 0 bases from V and 3 from J, leaving 5 bases between them. The CDR3: CASSVEATDTQYF. The CDR3 DNA is TGTGCCAGCAGCGTAGAAGCGACAGATACGCAGTATTTT.

This chain connects TRBV6-5 to TRBJ2-7, with TRBD2 matching 7 bases. CDR1 MNHEY and CDR2 SVGAGI come from the germline V gene. Trimming removed 8 bases from V and 6 bases from J; junction bases left unmatched: 13. This CDR3 has 14 residues. CDR3: CASWDDGGTLEQYF. The CDR3 DNA is TGTGCCAGCTGGGACGACGGGGGGACCCTCGAGCAGTACTTC.

The J gene is TRBJ1-4, the V gene TRBV4-1; 7 bases fit TRBD1. Germline values: CDR1 MGHRA, CDR2 YSYEKL. CDR3 size: 17 residues. V shed 0 bases and J 3 bases; nucleotides not matched to a gene: 7. This chain's CDR3 is CASSQEGTGQPNEKLFF. The DNA for the CDR3 is TGCGCCAGCAGCCAAGAAGGGACGGGACAGCCTAATGAAAAACTGTTTTTT.

The rearrangement uses TRBV1 and TRBJ1-1; the table's D call, TRBD1, was not checked against the DNA. TRBV1 is a documented pseudogene. This CDR3 is built from 17 residues. The CDR3 DNA reads as TGCACCAGCAGCCAACCAAACAGGGGGCAATTGGGGACTGAAGCTTTCTTT. Amino acids: CTSSQPNRGQLGTEAFF.